This T cell receptor (beta chain) was observed in a study of T cell responses to AZD1222 COVID-19 vaccine. The V and J ends lost 3 bases and 6 bases respectively, with 3 bases between them. The CDR3 has 10 amino acids. Germline CDR1 MDHEN, CDR2 SYDVKM. Overall study results and limits: At study baseline, merely six AZD1222 recipients were seropositive.

The table came from immunoSEQ multiplex PCR; TCRdb's copy has only in-frame clones and leaves some out. The sample consists of about 120,000 clones, around 87% of them appearing once. With respect to this clone: What it binds is unknown.

V and J are TRBV28 and TRBJ2-7; no firm D call. This clonotype originated in an adult in good health. The material sequenced was peripheral blood, taken on day 0 of AZD1222 vaccination. CDR3 in DNA: TGTGCCAGCAGTTTGGGCGAGCAGTACTTC. This codes for CASSLGEQYF.